The clone carrying this T cell receptor (beta chain) has ten or more counts. Time point noted: patch test 2, 6 weeks after DPC sensitization. Treatment in this sample: therapeutic diphenylcyclopropenone sensitization with weekly scalp DPC. The data belong to a study of human T cells and chemical hapten exposure. The germline CDR1 and CDR2 sequences are SGHRS and YFSETQ. The V end lost 1 base, the J end lost 8 bases, and 15 bases lay between the germline ends. This CDR3 spans 14 amino acids. Individual cDNA molecules received unique molecular identifiers in the library. Original handling: A per-sample median of around 88,000 TCRs was observed, with counts ranging from 23,224 to 690,600. TCRdb re-analysed the RACE reads in MiXCR, keeping a single row per CDR3 protein. The V and J calls shown here were made by TCRdb, not taken from the authors' results. The sample has 65,000 to 100,000 distinct CDR3 sequences, 6.5% to 8.5% seen once; the top ten hold 1% to 1.5%.

The receptor was isolated from a woman in her 30s with alopecia areata. Some clones in this sample may be carry-over from other donors' samples. The V and J genes are TRBV5-1 and TRBJ1-2, with unresolved D. The source was whole blood, collected in connection with sensitization to the hapten diphenylcyclopropenone (DPC). DNA for the CDR3: TGCGCCAGCAGCTTGAATTCCGTCGGAGAGGGCTACACCTTC. It specifies CASSLNSVGEGYTF.